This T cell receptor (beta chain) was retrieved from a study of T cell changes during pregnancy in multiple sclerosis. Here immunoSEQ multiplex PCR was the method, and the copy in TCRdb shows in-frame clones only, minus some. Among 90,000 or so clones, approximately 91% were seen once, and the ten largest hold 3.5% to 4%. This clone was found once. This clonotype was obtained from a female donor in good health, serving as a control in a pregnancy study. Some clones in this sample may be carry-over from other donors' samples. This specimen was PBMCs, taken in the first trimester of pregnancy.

The CDR3 loop is CASSEIWTGRGNTIYF. The DNA of the CDR3 is TGTGCCAGCAGTGAAATTTGGACAGGGAGAGGAAACACCATATATTTT. The chain recombines TRBV2 with TRBJ1-3; 8 nucleotides line up with TRBD1. Germline loops: CDR1 SNHLY, CDR2 FYNNEI. The CDR3 covers 16 residues. The junction had 7 bases not matched to a gene; V was cut back by 2 bases and J by 4 bases.